Listed below are T cell receptor beta chains from one sample, sequenced in a study of response to subunit inactivated influenza vaccine. TCRdb used MiXCR to reprocess the RT-PCR reads, holding one entry per CDR3 protein. The sample has some 850,000 distinct CDR3 sequences; around 18% are singletons. The sample was PBMCs from blood, taken 5 days after vaccination. Receptors were obtained from a man aged 45-65 years who received an inactivated influenza vaccine. Both conserved end residues are part of each CDR3. D genes are given only for firm matches. Size tells how often a clone was seen (once, few, many) or the class of an expanded clone, and some rows leave it out.

clone size	J gene	D gene	V gene	CDR3 length	CDR3 protein	CDR3 DNA
.	TRBJ1-2	.	TRBV5-8	13	CASSLARGNGYTF	TGTGCCAGCAGCTTGGCCAGAGGGAATGGCTACACCTTC
few	TRBJ2-1	.	TRBV12-3/TRBV12-4	11	CASSLWNEQFF	TGTGCCAGCAGTTTATGGAATGAGCAGTTCTTC
few	TRBJ2-7	.	TRBV20-1	12	CSARVVVHEQYF	TGCAGTGCTAGAGTGGTTGTCCACGAGCAGTACTTC
few	TRBJ2-7	.	TRBV6-1	14	CASKAQAGGYEQYF	TGTGCCAGCAAAGCACAAGCGGGTGGCTACGAGCAGTACTTC
.	TRBJ1-2	TRBD1	TRBV7-8	15	CASSSRTGAREGYTF	TGTGCCAGCAGCTCGAGGACAGGGGCGCGTGAAGGCTACACCTTC
few	TRBJ2-7	.	TRBV6-2/TRBV6-3	16	CASSYSRGTPVYEQYF	TGTGCCAGCAGTTACTCGAGAGGGACACCAGTCTACGAGCAGTACTTC
few	TRBJ2-6	.	TRBV19	14	CASIGRSGANVLTF	TGTGCCAGTATTGGCCGCTCTGGGGCCAACGTCCTGACTTTC
.	TRBJ2-3	.	TRBV20-1	14	CSARIRTVTDTQYF	TGCAGTGCTAGAATAAGGACAGTAACAGATACGCAGTATTTT
.	TRBJ2-7	TRBD2	TRBV5-1	15	CASSLRTSGSDKQYF	TGCGCCAGCAGCTTAAGGACTAGCGGGAGTGATAAGCAGTACTTC
.	TRBJ2-7	TRBD2	TRBV15	16	CATSREMGLAAYEQYF	TGTGCCACCAGCAGAGAGATGGGACTAGCGGCCTACGAGCAGTACTTC
many	TRBJ1-2	.	TRBV5-1	14	CASSLSVGGRGYTF	TGCGCCAGCAGCTTGTCCGTCGGGGGACGGGGCTACACCTTC